This T cell receptor (beta chain) was identified in a study of patients and donors after allogeneic stem cell transplantation. The CDR3 spans 11 residues. Per the germline V gene, CDR1 is LNHDA and CDR2 is SQIVND (reference sequence). One entry per CDR3 protein, called by TCRdb with MiXCR from the RT-PCR reads. The table has 200,000 to 250,000 distinct CDR3 sequences, 13% to 15% seen once; the top ten hold roughly 11%. There are many counts of this clonotype. Specimen: blood, either unsorted or a sorted T cell fraction (not recorded which). The V and J genes are TRBV19 and TRBJ1-5; possible D gene TRBD1, 5 bases. This sequence was found in a human donor who was either an allogeneic HSCT recipient or a stem cell or donor lymphocyte infusion donor (not recorded which). It is not recorded whose cells these are; they may come from a transplant donor. CDR3 in DNA: TGTGCAAAGGGACGCAATCAGCCCCAGCATTTT. Its translation is CAKGRNQPQHF.